This T cell receptor beta chain comes out of a study of cytomegalovirus exposure and HLA in healthy donors (dated by TCRdb to the late 2010s). Some background on the complete study: According to an earlier analysis of 587 of the donors, about 180 million T cells yielded 100 million or so unique TCR beta sequences and about 280 Gb of sequence data. Approximately 310 gigabases of sequencing data and tens of millions of unique TCR sequences were included in an early release covering several hundred HLA-typed donors. The genetic ancestry cluster associated with self-reported Caucasian donors included 81% of the 300 to 400 genotyped donors. The study aimed to test whether cataloging public T cell receptors could reveal signatures of past pathogen exposure. The study profiled the T cell repertoires of hundreds of subjects by immunosequencing and related them to cytomegalovirus serostatus. Besides the first cohort of 550 to 750 subjects, a separate validation cohort made up of 90 to 150 different subjects was used. To predict cytomegalovirus infection status, the study combined high-throughput TCR immunosequencing, statistical association of individual TCRs with disease status, and machine learning. A later analysis re-analyzed previously published TCR beta repertoires from 650 to 800 donors and added high-resolution HLA genotyping to study TCR occurrence patterns. In the later analysis, no new phenotypic data were used to find candidate immune exposures; instead, reliance was placed on TCR beta sequences and their occurrence across donors. To decide whether each TCR beta V gene segment behaved as functional or pseudogenic, an earlier analysis of 587 of the donors relied on high-throughput TCR beta sequencing. Donor age, sex, ethnicity and CMV serostatus were compiled alongside the repertoire data. In a later genetic analysis, genome-wide SNP genotypes for 398 of the 666 donors were used, and that subset was treated as a discovery cohort. All discovery cohort repertoires had been generated on a single sequencing platform. HLA typing covered class I and class II loci at four-digit resolution. Typing coverage differed by locus: A, B, C, DRB1 and DQB1 were typed in roughly 629-630 donors, DQA1 in approximately 520, DPA1 in around 580, and DPB1 in just under 480. Four to six DR-DQ haplotypes were handled as single units for association and clustering, since linkage in the cohort was strong. On average, roughly 250,000 unique TCR beta nucleotide sequences were sequenced per donor among more than 350 genotyped donors of the cohort, with 15% to 20% of those sequences being non-productive.

In total, around 600 healthy bone marrow donors made up the cohort. All cohort members were sampled while nominally healthy, although unrecorded immune exposures were likely present. The donor was CMV seropositive and belonged to the group of a few hundred seropositive cohort members. A peripheral blood sample was provided by each donor, and peripheral blood mononuclear cells were used for TCR beta sequencing. The Qiagen DNeasy Blood Extraction Kit was used to extract genomic DNA from the blood cell samples. Beyond this particular receptor, the publication reports: A later analysis reported that several top co-occurrence clusters appeared linked to parvovirus B19, influenza, CMV and Epstein-Barr virus. A cluster of highly shared sequence variants was judged likely to represent a technical artifact of the sequencing pipeline. Assigning TCR associations to individual alleles was difficult when HLA alleles, especially DR and DQ, strongly co-occurred. This cohort had only TCR beta chains sequenced, and the lack of alpha or paired-chain data limited which features could be detected. Presence/absence analyses assumed roughly uniform sequencing depth across donors, an assumption that may not hold. In a later analysis, TCR association rates were found to vary across HLA loci, with the most associated TCRs seen for DRB1 alleles and the fewest for HLA-C alleles. Across donors, most TCR sequences were observed very rarely, whereas some public TCRs were present in many individuals. Because counts were too low, roughly 16 rarely observed V segments, including chromosome 9 orphons, were left out of the earlier analysis of 587 of the donors. Because HLA typing was missing for some donors at each locus, association tests included only the typed subset. A later analysis found that most CMV-associated TCR beta chains appeared HLA-restricted, with HLA associations seemingly driven largely by CMV exposure. A further reported finding was that TCR beta sequences accurately predicted the HLA-A and HLA-B alleles for most subjects in the first cohort. It was suggested by the authors that the approach could potentially be generalized to other disease states and immunological phenotypes. A total of 164 TCR beta chains were listed by the study as associated with cytomegalovirus. Linkage disequilibrium might explain the correlated functional status among segregating V segments, but an unknown experimental factor could not be excluded. Compared with equally common non-associated chains, HLA-associated TCR beta chains in a later analysis were more clonally expanded and had lower generation probabilities. The 87-base-pair reads could not distinguish some IMGT-functional V segments, including TRBV6-2 and TRBV6-3, so those segments were excluded. A later genetic analysis associated a missense DCLRE1C variant with V-gene and J-gene trimming of TCR beta chains, and an independent cohort replicated the association. A later analysis associated about 17,000 TCR beta sequences with specific HLA alleles at a false discovery rate of 0.05. A few of the identified cytomegalovirus-associated TCR beta chains were confirmed in vitro to be specific for cytomegalovirus antigens. Cytomegalovirus status was reported to be diagnosed by the classifier with high specificity and sensitivity in both the original and validation cohorts. An earlier analysis of 587 of the donors showed that most TCR beta V segments appeared in productive rearrangements either about 87% or about 30% of the time, which broadly matched IMGT annotations. CMV serostatus was the only immune exposure information available for the cohort. A later genetic analysis reported fewer N-insertions in productive TCRs among donors in an Asian-associated ancestry cluster than the roughly 700-donor mean.

Library construction relied on the immunoSEQ multiplex PCR assay. For the multiplex PCR, a mixture combining 60 forward primers for TCR Vbeta segments and 13 reverse primers for TCR Jbeta segments was used. A multiplex PCR assay on genomic DNA amplified the CDR3 region of rearranged TCR beta genes. The amplified TCR beta libraries were sequenced on the Illumina HiSeq System as 87-base-pair reads. The authors processed their data as follows. A later analysis counted tens of millions of unique TCR beta chains across the roughly 700 repertoires, and about 10 million of these chains were shared by at least two donors. Raw reads were error-corrected and collapsed into unique sequences with a nearest-neighbor algorithm that merged closely related sequences to remove PCR and sequencing errors. To assign V, D and J gene segments, CDR3 sequences were aligned to IMGT reference sequences. For a sequence to be retained, at least a six-nucleotide match to both a V gene segment and a J gene segment was required. A rearrangement was called productive if the CDR3 had no stop codons and remained in frame with V and J, and every other rearrangement was called non-productive. Following IMGT convention, CDR3 was defined as the stretch from the second conserved V-encoded cysteine to the conserved J-encoded phenylalanine. The earlier analysis of a few hundred of the donors excluded any sequence lacking an unambiguous match to a single V gene segment. In an earlier analysis of some 590 of the donors, V segments were called functional above 56.7% productive rearrangements and were called segregating when the between-donor standard deviation exceeded 5%. A statistical classification framework was developed to diagnose cytomegalovirus status using the catalog of TCR beta chain sequences. In a later analysis, TCR nucleotide sequences were compared against IMGT/GENE-DB human TR gene sequences so that V and J genes could be assigned. In a later analysis, CDR3 sequences and most-parsimonious VDJ recombination scenarios were assigned using the TCRdist pipeline. In a later analysis, each TCR beta chain was defined by its CDR3 amino acid sequence together with its V-gene family, and reads without a unique V-gene family were excluded. As a way to deal with suspected cross-contamination and a sequencing artifact, a later analysis dropped 640 or so nucleotide sequences that were highly shared and had low generation probability. In a later analysis, a clonal expansion index for each public chain was calculated from normalized within-repertoire ranks of inferred template counts. Generation probabilities in a later analysis came from a VDJ recombination model fitted to out-of-frame rearrangements, and those results were checked against IGoR. In a later analysis, hypergeometric tests were used to score TCR-TCR, TCR-HLA and TCR-CMV co-occurrence, with a repertoire-size bias correction applied to TCR pairs. To estimate false discovery rates, a later analysis permuted the HLA or CMV assignments 20 times. A later analysis grouped co-occurring TCRs with DBSCAN, adding TCRdist sequence similarity when clustering within HLA-allele-positive subsets. Repertoires with fewer than 30,000 or more than 120,000 public chains, plus five repertoires with anomalous nucleotide sharing, were excluded from co-occurrence clustering. TCRdb took over this immuneACCESS table, retaining in-frame rearrangements with V and J assigned. Such tables are incomplete; in checked studies, under half of the missing clones stem from an unresolved V gene, and the remainder is unexplained. V, J and clone size reflect that table, while D and trimming were determined from the DNA. Counted in this sample were 200,000 to 300,000 clones; about 83% of them appeared once. The ten most abundant clones make up roughly 2% of the sample.

The CDR3 has 12 amino acids, counting the end cysteine and phenylalanine. Just the 36-base CDR3 DNA is kept, in frame starting at base 1. The germline V gene supplies CDR1 SGHDT and CDR2 YYEEEE. The trim is 2 bases for V and 12 bases for J, with a gap of 12 bases between the germline ends. About this clone itself: It lacks a known antigen. Base qualities were left out, and no much larger clone turns up one base away.

This sequence was found in a woman aged 40 to 50 in good health and CMV-seropositive. Sequencing was done on a sample of PBMCs. The chain uses TRBV5-6 and TRBJ1-3, with no confidently assigned D gene. The DNA sequence follows: TGTGCCAGCAGCTTTTCAGGCGAGGGCATATATTTT. It specifies CASSFSGEGIYF.